Described below is a single T cell receptor beta chain sequence and its context. The junction differs from germline at one of its ends, possibly a read error. From germline, CDR1 is ENHRY and CDR2 SYGVKD. The CDR3 is 12 amino acids. Patients picked for sequencing had shown CD8+CD57+ cell expansion detected by flow cytometry. The patients, all of them, had severe acquired aplastic anemia. The data originate from a study of CD8+CD57+ T cells in acquired aplastic anemia. Overall study: Quantities of DNA derived from sorted CD4+ and CD8+ cells averaged approximately 3 ug.

The use of genomic DNA as template underpinned the TCR beta VDJ and CDR3 profiling. MiXCR, run by TCRdb on the reads, gives a single entry per CDR3 protein. The table records about 470,000 distinct CDR3 sequences, around 30% of them present only once. The sequence came from a human donor with aplastic anemia. The sequenced sample consisted of sorted CD4+, CD8+, or CD8+CD57+ T cells (not recorded which) from PBMCs. The chain links TRBV10-3 to TRBJ1-1; D is perhaps TRBD1 (5 bases). CDR3 residues: CAISSTDTEALF. The CDR3 DNA is TGTGCCATCAGTTCAACGGACACTGAGGCTCTCTTT.